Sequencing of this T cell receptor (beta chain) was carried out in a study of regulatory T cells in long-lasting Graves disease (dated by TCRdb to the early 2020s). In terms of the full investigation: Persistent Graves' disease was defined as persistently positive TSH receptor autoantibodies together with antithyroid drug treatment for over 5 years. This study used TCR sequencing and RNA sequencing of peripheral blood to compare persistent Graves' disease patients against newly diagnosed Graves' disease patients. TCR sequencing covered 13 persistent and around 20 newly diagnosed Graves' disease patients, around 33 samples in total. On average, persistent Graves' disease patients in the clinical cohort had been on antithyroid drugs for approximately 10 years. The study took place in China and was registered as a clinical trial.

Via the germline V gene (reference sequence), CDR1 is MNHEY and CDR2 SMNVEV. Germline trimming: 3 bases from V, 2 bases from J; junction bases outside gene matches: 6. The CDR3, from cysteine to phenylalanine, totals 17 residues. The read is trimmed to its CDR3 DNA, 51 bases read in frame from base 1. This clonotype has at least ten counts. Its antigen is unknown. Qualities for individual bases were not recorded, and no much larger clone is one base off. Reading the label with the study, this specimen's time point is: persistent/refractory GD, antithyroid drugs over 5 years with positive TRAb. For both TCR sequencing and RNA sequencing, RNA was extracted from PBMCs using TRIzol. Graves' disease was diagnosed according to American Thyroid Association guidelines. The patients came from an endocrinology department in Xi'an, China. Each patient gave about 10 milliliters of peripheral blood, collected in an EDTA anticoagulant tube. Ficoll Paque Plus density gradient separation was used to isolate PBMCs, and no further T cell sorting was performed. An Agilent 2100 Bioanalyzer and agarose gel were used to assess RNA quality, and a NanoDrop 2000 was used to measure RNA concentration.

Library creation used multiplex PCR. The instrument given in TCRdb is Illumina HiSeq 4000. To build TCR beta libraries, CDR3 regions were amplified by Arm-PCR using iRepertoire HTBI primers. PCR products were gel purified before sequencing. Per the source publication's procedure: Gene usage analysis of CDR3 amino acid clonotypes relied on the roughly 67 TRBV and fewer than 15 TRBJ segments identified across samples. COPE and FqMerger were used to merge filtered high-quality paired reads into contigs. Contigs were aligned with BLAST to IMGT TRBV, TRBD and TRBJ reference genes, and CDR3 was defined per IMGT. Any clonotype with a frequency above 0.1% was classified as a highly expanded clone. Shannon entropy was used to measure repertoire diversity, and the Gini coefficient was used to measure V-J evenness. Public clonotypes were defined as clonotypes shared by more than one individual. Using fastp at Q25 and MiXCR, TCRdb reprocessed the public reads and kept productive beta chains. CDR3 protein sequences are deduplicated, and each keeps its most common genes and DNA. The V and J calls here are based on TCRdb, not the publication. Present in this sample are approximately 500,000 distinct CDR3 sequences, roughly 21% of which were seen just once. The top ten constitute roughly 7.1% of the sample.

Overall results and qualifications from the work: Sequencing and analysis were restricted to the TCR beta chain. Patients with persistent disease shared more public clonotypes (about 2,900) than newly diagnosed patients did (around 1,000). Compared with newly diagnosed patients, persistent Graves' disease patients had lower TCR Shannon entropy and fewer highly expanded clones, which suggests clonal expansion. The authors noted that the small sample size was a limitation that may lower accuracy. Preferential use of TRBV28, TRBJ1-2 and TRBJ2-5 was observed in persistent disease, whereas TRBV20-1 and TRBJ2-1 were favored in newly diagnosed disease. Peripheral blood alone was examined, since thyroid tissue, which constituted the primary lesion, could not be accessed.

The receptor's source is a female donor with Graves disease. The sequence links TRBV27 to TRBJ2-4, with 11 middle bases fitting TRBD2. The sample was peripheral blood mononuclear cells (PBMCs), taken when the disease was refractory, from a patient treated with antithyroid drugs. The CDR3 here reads CASSFLAGGPTKNIQYF. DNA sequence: TGTGCCAGCAGTTTTTTAGCGGGGGGGCCAACCAAAAACATTCAGTACTTC.